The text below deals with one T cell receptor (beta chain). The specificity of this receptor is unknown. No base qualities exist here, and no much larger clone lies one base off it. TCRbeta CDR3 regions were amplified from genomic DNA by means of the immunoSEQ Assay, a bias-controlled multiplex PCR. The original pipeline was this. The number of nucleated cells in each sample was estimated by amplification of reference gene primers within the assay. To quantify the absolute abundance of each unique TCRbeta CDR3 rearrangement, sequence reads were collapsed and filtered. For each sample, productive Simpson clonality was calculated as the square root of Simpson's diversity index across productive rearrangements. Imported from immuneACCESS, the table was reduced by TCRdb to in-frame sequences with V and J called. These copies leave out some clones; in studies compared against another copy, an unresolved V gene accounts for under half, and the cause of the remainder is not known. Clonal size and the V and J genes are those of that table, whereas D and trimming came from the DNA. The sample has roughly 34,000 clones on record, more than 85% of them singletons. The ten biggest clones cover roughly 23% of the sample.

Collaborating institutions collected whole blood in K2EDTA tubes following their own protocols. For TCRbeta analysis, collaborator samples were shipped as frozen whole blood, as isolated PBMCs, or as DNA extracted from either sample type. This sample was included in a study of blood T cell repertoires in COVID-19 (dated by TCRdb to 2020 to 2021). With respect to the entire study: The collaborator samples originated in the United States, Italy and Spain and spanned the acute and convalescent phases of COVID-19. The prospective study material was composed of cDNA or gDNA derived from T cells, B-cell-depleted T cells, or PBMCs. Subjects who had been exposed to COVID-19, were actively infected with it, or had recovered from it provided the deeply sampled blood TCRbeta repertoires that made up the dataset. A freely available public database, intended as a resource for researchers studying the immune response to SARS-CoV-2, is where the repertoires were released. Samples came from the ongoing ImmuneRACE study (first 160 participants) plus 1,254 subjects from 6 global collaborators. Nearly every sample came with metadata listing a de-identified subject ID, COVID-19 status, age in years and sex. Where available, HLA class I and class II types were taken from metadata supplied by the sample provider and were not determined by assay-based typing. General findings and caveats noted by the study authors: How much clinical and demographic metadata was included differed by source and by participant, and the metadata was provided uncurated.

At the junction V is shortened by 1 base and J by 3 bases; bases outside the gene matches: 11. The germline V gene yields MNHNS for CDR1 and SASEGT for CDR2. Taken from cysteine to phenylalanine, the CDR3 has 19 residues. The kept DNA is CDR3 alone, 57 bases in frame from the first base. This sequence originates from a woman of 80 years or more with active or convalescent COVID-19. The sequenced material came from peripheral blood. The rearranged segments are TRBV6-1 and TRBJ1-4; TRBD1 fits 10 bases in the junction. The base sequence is TGTGCCAGCAGTGAAGTTGCCGGACAGGGGGACCCTTCTAATGAAAAACTGTTTTTT. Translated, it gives CASSEVAGQGDPSNEKLFF.